A selection of T cell receptor beta chains follows, all from one sample in a study of blood T cell repertoires in COVID-19. Generated by immunoSEQ multiplex PCR, the TCRdb table keeps only in-frame clones and is missing some. Of 200,000 to 300,000 clones listed, around four fifths are singletons. Sequencing input: peripheral blood. The receptors were gathered from a man aged 55 to 70 with acute or convalescent COVID-19. The CDR3 runs from the conserved cysteine through the conserved F or W. The order of the fields is clone size, V gene, J gene, D gene, CDR3 protein, CDR3 DNA. The D gene is left open where the match is weak. Expanded clones are given a class, and other clones once, few, many or no size at all.

abundance: NA
v_gene: TRBV10-3
j_gene: TRBJ2-1
d_gene: TRBD2
CDR3aa: CAISEYLAGGNEQFF
CDR3nt: TGTGCCATCAGTGAGTACCTAGCGGGAGGCAATGAGCAGTTCTTC

abundance: NA
v_gene: TRBV6-1
j_gene: TRBJ1-2
d_gene: NA
CDR3aa: CASSEQGGRGSGYTF
CDR3nt: TGTGCCAGCAGTGAACAGGGCGGAAGGGGGAGCGGCTACACCTTC

abundance: NA
v_gene: TRBV15
j_gene: TRBJ1-6
d_gene: NA
CDR3aa: CASANIRDSPLHF
CDR3nt: TGTGCCTCCGCCAATATCCGCGATTCACCCCTCCACTTT

abundance: NA
v_gene: TRBV4-3
j_gene: TRBJ2-5
d_gene: TRBD2
CDR3aa: CASSQGTSGSGETQYF
CDR3nt: TGCGCCAGCAGCCAAGGGACTAGCGGGAGCGGGGAGACCCAGTACTTC

abundance: NA
v_gene: TRBV6-6
j_gene: TRBJ1-6
d_gene: TRBD1
CDR3aa: CASSDRDRLNSPLHF
CDR3nt: TGTGCCAGCAGTGACCGGGACAGGCTTAATTCACCCCTCCACTTT

abundance: NA
v_gene: TRBV7-9
j_gene: TRBJ1-3
d_gene: TRBD1
CDR3aa: CASSKDRVAGNTIYF
CDR3nt: TGTGCCAGCAGCAAAGACAGGGTGGCTGGAAACACCATATATTTT

abundance: NA
v_gene: TRBV3-1/TRBV3-2
j_gene: TRBJ2-7
d_gene: TRBD1
CDR3aa: CASSQGPTGGYEQYF
CDR3nt: TGTGCCAGCAGCCAAGGGCCGACAGGGGGCTACGAGCAGTACTTC

abundance: NA
v_gene: TRBV28
j_gene: TRBJ2-3
d_gene: NA
CDR3aa: CATLSFVTQYF
CDR3nt: TGTGCCACTCTGTCCTTTGTTACGCAGTATTTT

abundance: NA
v_gene: TRBV18
j_gene: TRBJ2-5
d_gene: TRBD2
CDR3aa: CASSPGTSGVETQYF
CDR3nt: TGTGCCAGCTCACCGGGGACTAGCGGGGTCGAGACCCAGTACTTC

abundance: NA
v_gene: TRBV19
j_gene: TRBJ2-3
d_gene: NA
CDR3aa: CASNKYRLASTQYF
CDR3nt: TGTGCCAGTAATAAATACCGGCTAGCCAGTACGCAGTATTTT

abundance: NA
v_gene: TRBV6-5
j_gene: TRBJ1-1
d_gene: NA
CDR3aa: CASSYDSVFEAFF
CDR3nt: TGTGCCAGCAGTTACGACAGCGTTTTTGAAGCTTTCTTT

abundance: NA
v_gene: TRBV2
j_gene: TRBJ1-5
d_gene: TRBD1
CDR3aa: CASSAQTGYSNQPQHF
CDR3nt: TGTGCCAGCAGTGCTCAGACAGGGTATAGCAATCAGCCCCAGCATTTT

abundance: many
v_gene: TRBV11-2
j_gene: TRBJ1-1
d_gene: TRBD1
CDR3aa: CASSFPQGALEAFF
CDR3nt: TGTGCCAGCAGCTTCCCACAGGGGGCGCTTGAAGCTTTCTTT

abundance: NA
v_gene: TRBV3-1/TRBV3-2
j_gene: TRBJ2-7
d_gene: NA
CDR3aa: CASSQTPGRGQRTTYEQYF
CDR3nt: TGTGCCAGCAGCCAAACGCCGGGCAGGGGACAACGAACCACCTACGAGCAGTACTTC

abundance: NA
v_gene: TRBV7-6
j_gene: TRBJ2-7
d_gene: TRBD1
CDR3aa: CASSSGTGVYEQYF
CDR3nt: TGTGCCAGCAGCTCCGGGACAGGGGTCTACGAGCAGTACTTC

abundance: NA
v_gene: TRBV7-2
j_gene: TRBJ2-1
d_gene: NA
CDR3aa: CASSFYRDNEQFF
CDR3nt: TGTGCCAGCAGCTTCTACAGGGACAATGAGCAGTTCTTC

abundance: NA
v_gene: TRBV7-2
j_gene: TRBJ2-5
d_gene: TRBD2
CDR3aa: CASSLGPRGRASETQYF
CDR3nt: TGTGCCAGCAGCTTGGGACCCCGCGGGAGGGCATCCGAGACCCAGTACTTC

abundance: NA
v_gene: TRBV5-1
j_gene: TRBJ1-1
d_gene: TRBD1
CDR3aa: CASSLTTGGVTEAFF
CDR3nt: TGCGCCAGCAGCTTGACCACAGGGGGCGTTACTGAAGCTTTCTTT

abundance: NA
v_gene: TRBV10-2
j_gene: TRBJ2-1
d_gene: NA
CDR3aa: CASLATMYNEQFF
CDR3nt: TGCGCCAGCTTAGCGACAATGTACAATGAGCAGTTCTTC

abundance: few
v_gene: TRBV5-1
j_gene: TRBJ2-3
d_gene: TRBD2
CDR3aa: CASSPGVAGGGTDTQYF
CDR3nt: TGCGCCAGCAGCCCTGGCGTAGCGGGGGGGGGCACAGATACGCAGTATTTT

abundance: NA
v_gene: TRBV5-8
j_gene: TRBJ2-3
d_gene: NA
CDR3aa: CASSLGQYTDTQYF
CDR3nt: TGTGCCAGCAGCCTAGGACAGTACACAGATACGCAGTATTTT

abundance: NA
v_gene: TRBV7-2
j_gene: TRBJ2-1
d_gene: TRBD2
CDR3aa: CASSSGLADEQFF
CDR3nt: TGTGCCAGCAGCTCCGGACTAGCTGATGAGCAGTTCTTC

abundance: NA
v_gene: TRBV7-9
j_gene: TRBJ2-3
d_gene: TRBD2
CDR3aa: CASSLGERGPTDTQYF
CDR3nt: TGTGCCAGCAGCTTAGGCGAGCGGGGACCCACAGATACGCAGTATTTT

abundance: NA
v_gene: TRBV7-9
j_gene: TRBJ1-1
d_gene: TRBD1
CDR3aa: CASSPTGQSQIFEAFF
CDR3nt: TGTGCCAGCAGCCCAACGGGACAGAGCCAAATATTTGAAGCTTTCTTT

abundance: NA
v_gene: TRBV28
j_gene: TRBJ2-3
d_gene: NA
CDR3aa: CASRGQDTQYF
CDR3nt: TGTGCCAGCAGGGGACAAGATACGCAGTATTTT

abundance: NA
v_gene: TRBV6-5
j_gene: TRBJ2-7
d_gene: TRBD1
CDR3aa: CASSYGGTGSYEQYF
CDR3nt: TGTGCCAGCAGTTATGGAGGGACAGGTTCCTACGAGCAGTACTTC

abundance: NA
v_gene: TRBV11-2
j_gene: TRBJ1-4
d_gene: NA
CDR3aa: CASSLEPGVNEKLFF
CDR3nt: TGTGCCAGCAGCTTAGAGCCAGGGGTTAATGAAAAACTGTTTTTT

abundance: NA
v_gene: TRBV18
j_gene: TRBJ1-1
d_gene: NA
CDR3aa: CASSPLLGEYTEAFF
CDR3nt: TGTGCCAGCTCACCCCTGCTTGGGGAGTACACTGAAGCTTTCTTT

abundance: NA
v_gene: TRBV6-5
j_gene: TRBJ2-5
d_gene: TRBD1
CDR3aa: CASRVTGVVQTQYF
CDR3nt: TGTGCCAGCAGGGTTACAGGGGTCGTACAGACCCAGTACTTC

abundance: NA
v_gene: TRBV3-1/TRBV3-2
j_gene: TRBJ1-2
d_gene: NA
CDR3aa: CASSQDLSVGGYTF
CDR3nt: TGTGCCAGCAGCCAAGATCTTTCAGTGGGCGGCTACACCTTC

abundance: NA
v_gene: TRBV9
j_gene: TRBJ1-6
d_gene: TRBD1
CDR3aa: CASSKQGAYNSPLHF
CDR3nt: TGTGCCAGCAGCAAGCAGGGGGCTTATAATTCACCCCTCCACTTT

abundance: NA
v_gene: TRBV11-1
j_gene: TRBJ1-2
d_gene: TRBD1
CDR3aa: CASSYRDRNYGYTF
CDR3nt: TGTGCCAGCAGCTACCGGGACAGGAACTATGGCTACACCTTC

abundance: NA
v_gene: TRBV5-5
j_gene: TRBJ1-2
d_gene: NA
CDR3aa: CASTHYPADYGYTF
CDR3nt: TGTGCCAGCACTCACTACCCGGCCGACTATGGCTACACCTTC

abundance: NA
v_gene: TRBV19
j_gene: TRBJ2-2
d_gene: TRBD2
CDR3aa: CASSSRLAGAIGGELFF
CDR3nt: TGTGCCAGTAGTTCCCGACTAGCGGGAGCGATCGGCGGGGAGCTGTTTTTT

abundance: few
v_gene: TRBV5-1
j_gene: TRBJ1-3
d_gene: NA
CDR3aa: CASSLNTGGNTIYF
CDR3nt: TGCGCCAGCAGCTTGAATACAGGGGGAAACACCATATATTTT

abundance: NA
v_gene: TRBV19
j_gene: TRBJ2-4
d_gene: NA
CDR3aa: CASSISGRVAALAKNIQYF
CDR3nt: TGTGCCAGTAGTATCTCGGGTCGGGTAGCCGCCTTAGCCAAAAACATTCAGTACTTC

abundance: NA
v_gene: TRBV7-9
j_gene: TRBJ1-6
d_gene: NA
CDR3aa: CASSLARASINSPLHF
CDR3nt: TGTGCCAGCAGCTTGGCCAGGGCTTCTATTAATTCACCCCTCCACTTT